This T cell receptor (beta chain) was captured by sequencing in a study of T-cell memory formation after mild COVID-19. TCRdb fed the 5' RACE reads into MiXCR, producing one record per CDR3 protein. The data hold about 430,000 distinct CDR3 sequences, with more than 20% observed a single time. CDR1 and CDR2 (germline): SGHVS, FQNEAQ. This CDR3 comprises 16 residues. V was clipped by 4 bases and J by 7 bases, with 19 bases between them. The chain joins TRBV7-8 to TRBJ2-2; D is possibly TRBD1 or TRBD2 (5 bases each). The sequenced sample was PBMCs or a T cell subset sorted from them (not recorded which). This clonotype was sampled from an adult woman who had mild COVID-19 (a few samples of this study predate the infection). Cell type and time point are not known. CDR3: CASSSTGTAWGGELFF. DNA for the CDR3: TGTGCCAGCAGCTCCACCGGGACGGCCTGGGGCGGGGAGCTGTTTTTT.